This TCR beta chain was profiled in a study of cytomegalovirus exposure and HLA in healthy donors. Study background: Earlier work reported approximately 100 million unique TCR beta sequences from 180 million or so T cells. In terms of ancestry, the Caucasian-associated cluster contained about 81% of the 398 genotyped donors. Study results and caveats: When the data were analyzed later, several of the most significant clusters appeared to be linked to common viral pathogens.

On this clone: Its antigen is unknown.

This PCR relied on a set of 60 Vbeta primers and 13 Jbeta primers. Libraries were prepared by immunoSEQ multiplex PCR; TCRdb keeps only in-frame clonotypes and omits some of them. The sample gives approximately 110,000 clones, over 60% of which show up once; 9.5% to 15% is in the top ten. Per the germline V gene, CDR1 is SNHLY and CDR2 is FYNNEI. The CDR3 contains 15 residues. The V end was cut by 6 bases, the J end by 6 bases, with 18 bases between. The chain is built from TRBV2 and TRBJ1-3, with a possible D match to TRBD1 (6 bases). This receptor was taken from a woman aged 40 to 50 in good health and CMV-seropositive. Sequences were obtained from PBMCs. CDR3 residues: CASSDLMDSQNTIYF. The CDR3 DNA reads as TGTGCCAGCAGCGACCTCATGGACAGTCAAAACACCATATATTTT.